A selection of T cell receptor beta chains follows, all from one sample in a study of T cell responses to AZD1222 COVID-19 vaccine. Measured with immunoSEQ multiplex PCR; TCRdb has only the in-frame clones, and not every one. The sample has roughly 160,000 clones, around 93% seen once. The specimen was peripheral blood, collected on day 0 of AZD1222 vaccination. Receptors originate from an adult in good health. CDR3s include the opening cysteine and the closing phenylalanine or tryptophan. A D gene is named only where the DNA matches it firmly. Clone size is given for some rows only: seen once, a few or many times, or a class if the clone is expanded.

>TRBJ1-5|-|TRBD1|TRBV27
TGTGCCAGCAACAAGAGACCCGGACAGGGCGGGAGCAATCAGCCCCAGCATTTT
CASNKRPGQGGSNQPQHF
>TRBJ2-6|-|-|TRBV11-2
TGTGCCAGCAGCTTAATCACAGGACCTTCTGGGGCCAACGTCCTGACTTTC
CASSLITGPSGANVLTF
>TRBJ1-3|-|-|TRBV5-6
TGTGCCAGCGGACCCCCGGGGGGAAACACCATATATTTT
CASGPPGGNTIYF
>TRBJ2-7|-|-|TRBV6-1
TGTGCCAGCAGTGAAGTAGAGGGCCCGGGGCTTACAGTATCCTACGAGCAGTACTTC
CASSEVEGPGLTVSYEQYF
>TRBJ1-1|-|-|TRBV10-1
TGCGCCAGCAGTGATTTTGGCAGGTTCACTGAAGCTTTCTTT
CASSDFGRFTEAFF
>TRBJ1-1|-|-|TRBV19
TGTGCCAGTAGTGTGACCCTGAACACTGAAGCTTTCTTT
CASSVTLNTEAFF
>TRBJ2-5|-|TRBD1|TRBV7-7
TGTGCTAGCAGCGGGACAGGGCGGCAAGAGACCCAGTACTTC
CASSGTGRQETQYF
>TRBJ2-7|-|TRBD2|TRBV7-2
TGTGCCAGCAGCCCCGGGACTAACTACTACGAGCAGTACTTC
CASSPGTNYYEQYF
>TRBJ1-1|few|-|TRBV2
TGTGCCAGCAGCCAGGACAGTATAATAACTGAAGCTTTCTTT
CASSQDSIITEAFF
>TRBJ1-1|-|TRBD1|TRBV6-4
TGTGCCAGCAGGAGGGGGACAGGGGGCACTGAAGCTTTCTTT
CASRRGTGGTEAFF
>TRBJ1-2|-|-|TRBV7-2
TGTGCCAGCAGCTTTAATTCACGGGTAGGCGGCTACACCTTC
CASSFNSRVGGYTF
>TRBJ1-6|-|TRBD1|TRBV18
TGTGCCAGCTCACGGGGGACAGCAAATAATTCACCCCTCCACTTT
CASSRGTANNSPLHF
>TRBJ2-7|-|-|TRBV27
TGTGCCAGCAGGAGGGACCAGATGGGCTGGCAGCAGTACTTC
CASRRDQMGWQQYF
>TRBJ1-4|-|-|TRBV5-4
TGTGCCAGCAGCCGACCGGGGCTGGTTGATGAAAAACTGTTTTTT
CASSRPGLVDEKLFF
>TRBJ2-7|-|TRBD1|TRBV4-3
TGCGCCAGCAGCCAAGAGGGGGGACAGGAAGGGTACTACGAGCAGTACTTC
CASSQEGGQEGYYEQYF
>TRBJ2-3|-|-|TRBV5-4
TGTGCCAGCAGCGGCTGGGGTCGATATGAAGATACGCAGTATTTT
CASSGWGRYEDTQYF
>TRBJ2-5|-|-|TRBV30
TGTGCCTGGAGTGTAAGGTTTGGGGATTCGGGGAAAGAGACCCAGTACTTC
CAWSVRFGDSGKETQYF
>TRBJ2-7|-|TRBD1|TRBV5-1
TGCGCCAGCAGCCTCGACAGGGGGACCTACGAGCAGTACTTC
CASSLDRGTYEQYF
>TRBJ1-5|-|-|TRBV19
TGTGCCAGTAGTCAGGGATTCCCAGCGGGACAGCATTTT
CASSQGFPAGQHF
>TRBJ1-3|once|TRBD1|TRBV4-3
TGCGCCAGCAGCGAAAGACAGGGGGCGGAAGTCTCTGGAAACACCATATATTTT
CASSERQGAEVSGNTIYF
>TRBJ1-5|-|TRBD1|TRBV7-9
TGTGCCAGCAGCTTCGGGACAGGGGGGGACTTGCAGCCCCAGCATTTT
CASSFGTGGDLQPQHF
>TRBJ1-1|-|TRBD1|TRBV27
TGTGCCAGCAGCCACGACAGGGCCCCTAGTGACACTGAAGCTTTCTTT
CASSHDRAPSDTEAFF
>TRBJ1-5|-|-|TRBV10-2
TGCGCCAGCAGTGAGTCAGGTAAAAGGATACGGTCTCAGCCCCAGCATTTT
CASSESGKRIRSQPQHF
>TRBJ2-1|-|TRBD2|TRBV5-6
TGTGCCAGCAGCTTGGCCCTCGGACTAGCGGGGGGGCTCTACAATGAGCAGTTCTTC
CASSLALGLAGGLYNEQFF
>TRBJ2-5|-|-|TRBV7-9
TGTGCCAGCAGCCAAAGGAGAATCGAGACCCAGTACTTC
CASSQRRIETQYF
>TRBJ2-3|-|TRBD2|TRBV4-1
TGCGCCAGCAGCCAAGGACTAGCGGGAGCCACAGATACGCAGTATTTT
CASSQGLAGATDTQYF
>TRBJ2-7|-|-|TRBV7-2
TGTGCCAGCAGCCCCCACGGGCCAGGGATTTCGGGGTGGCTTTACTTC
CASSPHGPGISGWLYF
>TRBJ1-6|-|TRBD1|TRBV15
TGTGCCACTGGGACAGCAAATTCACCCCTCCACTTT
CATGTANSPLHF
>TRBJ2-7|-|-|TRBV4-3
TGCGCCAGCAGCCAAGATTGGGGCGGCAGCCTCGGGAGCGAGCAGTACTTC
CASSQDWGGSLGSEQYF
>TRBJ2-7|-|TRBD2|TRBV7-2
TGTGCCAGCAGCTTAGTCATCGCGGGAGGGCCAAGGTACGAGCAGTACTTC
CASSLVIAGGPRYEQYF
>TRBJ1-1|once|-|TRBV19
TGTGCCAGTAGTTTACAGGGTATTGGGACTGAAGCTTTCTTT
CASSLQGIGTEAFF
>TRBJ2-1|-|-|TRBV4-3
TGCGCCAGCAGCCAATCCCCCGCTCTAAGCTCCTACAATGAGCAGTTCTTC
CASSQSPALSSYNEQFF
>TRBJ1-2|-|-|TRBV7-6
TGTGCCAGCAGCTTAACCCCGGACGGAACTAACTATGGCTACACCTTC
CASSLTPDGTNYGYTF
>TRBJ2-6|-|-|TRBV24-1
TGTGCCACCAGTGATTTCGGAGGGGCTGGGGCCAACGTCCTGACTTTC
CATSDFGGAGANVLTF
>TRBJ1-2|-|-|TRBV7-2
TGTGCCAGCAGCCTGGAGCCTTACTATGGCTACACCTTC
CASSLEPYYGYTF
>TRBJ1-5|-|TRBD1|TRBV15
TGTGCCACCAGCCACGACAGGGGAGATCAGCCCCAGCATTTT
CATSHDRGDQPQHF
>TRBJ1-5|-|TRBD1|TRBV4-1
TGCGCCAGCAGCCAAACCTCCGGGACAGTGGATCCCCAGCATTTT
CASSQTSGTVDPQHF
>TRBJ2-5|-|-|TRBV5-4
TGTGCCAGCAGCTTGGTCCAAGAGACCCAGTACTTC
CASSLVQETQYF
>TRBJ2-3|once|TRBD2|TRBV28
TGTGCCAGCAGTTTAGCGGGGGGCACAGATACGCAGTATTTT
CASSLAGGTDTQYF
>TRBJ2-2|-|TRBD2|TRBV6-4
TGTGCCAGCAGTGAAGCGGGAGCTAACACCGGGGAGCTGTTTTTT
CASSEAGANTGELFF
>TRBJ2-7|-|TRBD1|TRBV4-3
TGCGCCAGCAGCCAAGGGCCAGGGGGATACGAGCAGTACTTC
CASSQGPGGYEQYF
>TRBJ2-4|-|TRBD2|TRBV28
TGTGCCACCCACGGGACTAGCAATCACGGGTACATTCAGTACTTC
CATHGTSNHGYIQYF
>TRBJ2-7|-|-|TRBV5-6
TGTGCCAGCAGCTTGTTTCAGAGCACCTACGAGCAGTACTTC
CASSLFQSTYEQYF
>TRBJ1-5|once|-|TRBV28
TGTGCCAGCAGTTTAGGCCCAGGGGACAATCAGCCCCAGCATTTT
CASSLGPGDNQPQHF
>TRBJ1-5|-|-|TRBV28
TGTGCCAGCATCCTGGGGGCGCCTGGTAGCAATCAGCCCCAGCATTTT
CASILGAPGSNQPQHF
>TRBJ1-1|-|-|TRBV7-8
TGTGCCAGCAGCTTAGCCGCCGGGGGGAAAGCTTTCTTT
CASSLAAGGKAFF
>TRBJ1-2|-|-|TRBV5-1
TGCGCCACTCCCCTCGGGGGGGGAGGTGGCTACACCTTC
CATPLGGGGGYTF
>TRBJ1-6|once|TRBD1|TRBV2
TGTGCCAGCAGTGAGTTTACAGGGGAGAATTCACCCCTCCACTTT
CASSEFTGENSPLHF
>TRBJ1-1|-|-|TRBV7-2
TGTGCCAGCAGAGCTTCGCTAGCTTCGAACACTGAAGCTTTCTTT
CASRASLASNTEAFF
>TRBJ1-1|-|-|TRBV5-1
TGCGCCAGCAGCTGGAGTGACTCGGGGGCTGAAGCTTTCTTT
CASSWSDSGAEAFF
>TRBJ2-1|-|TRBD1|TRBV4-1
TGCGTCAGCAGCCAATCACACCCCGGGACAGGGAATATAGATGAGCAGTTCTTC
CVSSQSHPGTGNIDEQFF
>TRBJ1-4|-|-|TRBV10-1
TGCGCCAGCAGTGAATCTGGGCCTAATGAAAAACTGTTTTTT
CASSESGPNEKLFF
>TRBJ1-1|-|-|TRBV15
TGTGCCACCAGCAGAGATCTAACAGGGCTGAACACTGAAGCTTTCTTT
CATSRDLTGLNTEAFF
>TRBJ2-2|-|-|TRBV28
TGTGCCAGCAGTTTACGACAGTCCTCCGCGAACACCGGGGAGCTGTTTTTT
CASSLRQSSANTGELFF
>TRBJ1-2|-|TRBD1|TRBV28
TGTGCCAGCAGTTTATCCCCGGGACAGTCGGAACTGCGGGGCTACACCTTC
CASSLSPGQSELRGYTF